The 13 T cell receptor beta chains presented below share a single source sample, sequenced in a study of OX40 agonist ivuxolimab in advanced cancers. Assay: immunoSEQ multiplex PCR; the TCRdb copy retains only in-frame clones and omits some. The sample lists over 70,000 clones, about 91% seen once, with 0.15% to 0.2% in the top ten. Sequences were derived from CD4+ or CD8+ T cells sorted from blood, sampled in a trial of the OX40 agonist ivuxolimab. All receptors come from an adult with an advanced solid tumor such as melanoma, head and neck, liver or kidney cancer.

A few counts support this clone. The gene calls are TRBV15 and TRBJ2-5; D is unresolved. In germline, CDR1 is LNHNV, CDR2 YYDKDF (reference sequence). The length of the CDR3 is 12 residues. V was clipped by 0 bases and J by 7 bases, with 6 bases between them. The CDR3 DNA reads TGTGCCACCAGCAGAGATAGGGCGACCCAGTACTTC. Translated: CATSRDRATQYF.

The chain has TRBV19 and TRBJ1-2, with no clear D. The V end lost 3 bases, the J end lost 8 bases, and 10 bases lay between the germline ends. The CDR3 is 12 residues long. The germline gives CDR1 LNHDA, CDR2 SQIVND (reference sequence). In nucleotides, the CDR3 is TGTGCCAGTAGTATGGTGCAGGCGGGCTACACCTTC. Translated, it gives CASSMVQAGYTF.

The chain combines TRBV18 with TRBJ2-2; D call uncertain. In germline, CDR1 is KGHSH, CDR2 LQKENI. Trimming removed 5 bases from V and 6 bases from J, with 10 bases in between. The CDR3 sequence is 13 residues long. Here the CDR3 DNA reads TGTGCCAGCTCATACCAGTTTCCCGGGGAGCTGTTTTTT. Translation gives CASSYQFPGELFF.

CDR3: CAISEGTGDNYGYTF. CDR3 DNA: TGTGCCATCAGTGAAGGGACAGGAGATAACTATGGCTACACCTTC. This chain joins TRBV10-3 and TRBJ1-2, with TRBD1 identical over 8 bases. CDR3 size: 15 residues. V trimming: 3 bases; J trimming: 1 base; junction bases outside the gene matches: 4. Germline V lookup: CDR1 ENHRY, CDR2 SYGVKD.

This chain uses TRBV7-9 with TRBJ1-2; D gene uncertain. CDR3 size: 15 residues. V was trimmed by 5 bases and J by 4 bases, leaving 17 bases between them. The germline gives CDR1 SEHNR, CDR2 FQNEAQ (reference sequence). DNA of the CDR3: TGTGCCAGCAGCCAAACCGGCGGGCAGACCTATGGCTACACCTTC. Translated, it gives CASSQTGGQTYGYTF.

V is TRBV14 and J is TRBJ2-4; D possibly matches TRBD1 or TRBD2 (5 bases each). The CDR3 spans 13 residues. The germline V gene encodes CDR1 SGHDN and CDR2 FVKESK. V dropped 3 bases and J dropped 8 bases, with 11 bases sitting between them. CDR3 region: CASSQTGPDIQYF. The CDR3 bases are TGTGCCAGCAGCCAGACGGGACCGGACATTCAGTACTTC.

The V and J genes are TRBV27 and TRBJ2-7; D not resolved. With 3 bases removed from V and 9 bases from J, the gap between germline ends came to 12 bases. The CDR3 runs to 12 residues. Per the germline V gene, CDR1 is MNHEY and CDR2 is SMNVEV (reference sequence). The CDR3 bases are TGTGCCAGCAGTTTTAGCTCTTCCGGGCAGTACGTC. Translated: CASSFSSSGQYV.

This clone was observed a single time. The chain recombines TRBV29-1 with TRBJ2-3; TRBD2 matches at 9 bases. In germline, CDR1 is SQVTM, CDR2 ANQGSEA. The CDR3 runs 13 residues. Trimming removed 6 bases from V and 6 bases from J; junction bases left unmatched: 7. CDR3 in DNA: TGCAGCGTGCGGGAGGGTGCCGGGGATACGCAGTATTTT. Its translation: CSVREGAGDTQYF.

The J gene is TRBJ2-3, the V gene TRBV19, with D hard to call. Germline V gives CDR1 LNHDA, CDR2 SQIVND (reference sequence). V was cut by 8 bases and J by 1 base, with 13 bases left in between. CDR3 length equals 14 residues. The CDR3 here is CASCPVAGTDTQYF. The CDR3 DNA is TGTGCCAGTTGCCCGGTCGCTGGCACAGATACGCAGTATTTT.

This clone has just one count. V gene TRBV5-4 combines with J gene TRBJ1-2; possibly TRBD1 for D (6 bases). The CDR3 is 13 amino acids. V was pared by 2 bases and J by 8 bases, with 13 bases between. Germline V lookup: CDR1 SGHNT, CDR2 YYREEE (reference sequence). In DNA, the CDR3 is TGTGCCAGCAGCTTACTACAACAGGGAGGCTACACCTTC. Its protein product is CASSLLQQGGYTF. The whole variable domain, filled in from reference TRBV5-4 and TRBJ1-2, reads ETGVTQSPTHLIKTRGQQVTLRCSSQSGHNTVSWYQQALGQGPQFIFQYYREEENGRGNFPPRFSGLQFPNYSSELNVNALELDDSALYLCASSLLQQGGYTFGSGTRLTVV.

The V gene is TRBV5-1, the J gene TRBJ1-2; D may be TRBD1 (6 bases). CDR1 and CDR2 (germline): SGHRS, YFSETQ. Trimming stripped 4 bases from V and 4 bases from J, with 14 bases between. This CDR3 contains 14 residues. CDR3 nucleotide sequence: TGCGCCAGCAGCCCGGTGGGGGGCCGCTATGGCTACACCTTC. It is translated as CASSPVGGRYGYTF.

V and J are TRBV7-8 and TRBJ1-1; D perhaps matches TRBD1 (5 bases). V shed 0 bases and J shed 1 base, with 21 bases lying between them. Germline values: CDR1 SGHVS, CDR2 FQNEAQ. The CDR3 is 19 amino acids. CDR3 loop: CASSLALVQADVSNTEAFF. The CDR3 DNA sequence: TGTGCCAGCAGCTTAGCGCTGGTACAGGCGGACGTATCGAACACTGAAGCTTTCTTT.

The rearrangement uses TRBV5-4 and TRBJ2-7; D is perhaps TRBD1 or TRBD2 (5 bases each). The germline gives CDR1 SGHNT, CDR2 YYREEE (reference sequence). Trimming stripped 4 bases from V and 3 bases from J, with 23 bases between. The CDR3 spans 17 residues. This chain's CDR3 is CASSPSLRSPRGYEQYV. The CDR3 DNA follows: TGTGCCAGCAGCCCCTCCTTGCGTTCTCCGAGGGGCTACGAGCAGTACGTC.